Sequencing of this T cell receptor beta chain was carried out in a study of molecular identifiers for immune sequencing clone quantification. General study findings and limits: Spiked Jurkat TCR RNA originating from one cell could reportedly be identified amid more than 800,000 naive cells.

This clonotype was counted at least ten times. Its antigen is unknown. Using its own MiXCR run on the PCR reads, TCRdb lists one record per CDR3 protein. Found here are about 630,000 distinct CDR3 sequences, roughly 27% of them singletons; the top ten hold around 0.78%. V was shortened by 4 bases and J by 1 base, with 7 bases between the two germline ends. This CDR3 spans 13 amino acids. The receptor was derived from a human donor in good health. Some libraries in this study had Jurkat cell RNA spiked in. The V gene is TRBV12-3 or TRBV12-4, the J gene TRBJ2-5; D possibly corresponds to TRBD1 (6 bases). The source material was naive CD8+ T cells from blood, with Jurkat cell RNA spiked in. As for subset: FACS-sorted CD8+CD4-CCR7+CD45RA+ naive T cells. The CDR3 protein is CASSYRAQETQYF. CDR3 DNA sequence: TGTGCCAGCAGTTACAGGGCCCAAGAGACCCAGTACTTC.